The T cell receptor beta chain under discussion was sequenced for a study of blood T cell repertoires in COVID-19. The overall study: Researchers got acute and convalescent COVID-19 samples from the United States, Italy and Spain. T cells, B-cell-depleted T cells, or PBMCs provided the cDNA or gDNA that served as material.

As handled by the study authors: The authors estimated nucleated cell counts from reference gene primer amplification. This table comes from immunoSEQ multiplex PCR, and its TCRdb copy is limited to in-frame clones, with some not included. V, J and clone size were drawn from that table, and D and trimming were deduced from the DNA. Here the sample spans fewer than 15,000 clones, 86% being singletons. CDR1 is GTSNPN, CDR2 SVGIG, per germline (reference sequence). The CDR3 covers 18 residues. Trimming at V came to 5 bases and at J to 0 bases, leaving 12 bases not matched to a gene. This receptor was obtained from a man older than 75 with acute or convalescent COVID-19. V usage is TRBV30 and J usage is TRBJ2-6, with TRBD2 matching 8 bases. Sequenced input: peripheral blood. CDR3 DNA sequence: TGTGCCTGGCAGATTGGTTCCAGCGGGAGCTCTGGGGCCAACGTCCTGACTTTC. Protein: CAWQIGSSGSSGANVLTF.